The 25 T cell receptor beta chains below were found in one sample sequenced in a study of shared clonotypes between healthy human individuals. Profiling relied on immunoSEQ multiplex PCR, and the TCRdb table lists in-frame clones only, not all of them. The table shows 1,100,000 or so clones, with around 82% occurring only once. Sequences were obtained from memory CD4+ T cells from PBMCs. Indicated subset: CD45RA-negative fraction. The receptors here all came from a man between 18 and 35 years old in good health. Some clones in this sample may be carry-over from other donors' samples.

The DNA for the CDR3 is TGTGCCAGCGGGGTAGAGAGCGGATTCACAGATACGCAGTATTTT. This sequence encodes CASGVESGFTDTQYF. The genes are TRBV7-2 and TRBJ2-3; D possibly corresponds to TRBD2 (5 bases). Germline-derived CDR1 and CDR2 are SGHTA and FQGNSA. The germline V and J ends were trimmed by 8 bases and 2 bases, with 17 bases remaining between them. This CDR3 has 15 residues.

This chain links TRBV6-5 with TRBJ2-7, with 9 bases that match TRBD2. V gave up 2 bases and J gave up 7 bases; unmatched junction bases: 9. CDR1 is MNHEY and CDR2 is SVGAGI in the germline V gene. This CDR3 has 15 residues. The CDR3 DNA reads TGTGCCAGCAGTTACGCTCAGACTAGCGGAGGGGAGCAGTACTTC. It codes for CASSYAQTSGGEQYF.

This chain joins TRBV15 and TRBJ2-7; the D is unclear. Trimming pared 0 bases from V and 9 bases from J, leaving 18 bases between. CDR1 is LNHNV and CDR2 is YYDKDF in the germline V gene (reference sequence). The CDR3 length is 15 residues. The CDR3: CATSREGSPRRRQYF. CDR3 bases: TGTGCCACCAGCAGAGAGGGAAGCCCCCGGCGACGGCAGTACTTC.

The rearrangement links TRBV28 to TRBJ1-4; D gene ambiguous. CDR1 and CDR2 (germline): MDHEN, SYDVKM. V lost 2 bases, J lost 3 bases, and 7 bases lay in between. This CDR3 is built from 14 residues. As DNA, the CDR3 is TGTGCCAGCAGTTTAGGTGGTTCTAATGAAAAACTGTTTTTT. Amino acid sequence: CASSLGGSNEKLFF.

This chain joins TRBV5-4 and TRBJ1-4; D is unclear. This CDR3 is 14 amino acids long. From germline, CDR1 is SGHNT and CDR2 YYREEE (reference sequence). Trimming shortened V by 4 bases and J by 8 bases, and 15 bases separated the two germline ends. The CDR3 DNA is TGTGCCAGCAGCCGCGGAGTCAGAGGGGAAAAACTGTTTTTT. Amino acids: CASSRGVRGEKLFF.

J is TRBJ1-2 and V is TRBV7-2, with a possible D match to TRBD1 (5 bases). Trimming removed 7 bases from V and 4 bases from J, with 10 bases in between. The CDR3 is made up of 12 amino acids. The germline V gene has CDR1 SGHTA and CDR2 FQGNSA. The CDR3: CASTGTGYGYTF. DNA for the CDR3: TGTGCCAGCACTGGGACGGGCTATGGCTACACCTTC.

This clone was seen a few times. This chain links TRBV7-8 with TRBJ2-1; 12 nucleotides align to TRBD2. The ends lost 5 bases at V and 0 bases at J; junction bases unmatched: 11. Looked up from germline, CDR1 is SGHVS and CDR2 is FQNEAQ. The CDR3 is 19 amino acids. CDR3 region: CASSRRRTSGTYSYNEQFF. The DNA of the CDR3 is TGTGCCAGCAGCCGTCGTAGGACTAGCGGGACCTACTCCTACAATGAGCAGTTCTTC.

Points on this clone: The identical CDR3 is also encoded by other nucleotide sequences in the sample. The rearrangement joins TRBV6-5 to TRBJ1-1; the D is unclear. In germline, CDR1 is MNHEY, CDR2 SVGAGI. The ends were cut back, 5 bases at V and 3 bases at J, with 4 bases in the middle. This CDR3 spans 11 amino acids. This CDR3 is CASSRDTEAFF. The CDR3 DNA sequence: TGTGCCAGCAGTAGAGACACTGAAGCTTTCTTT.

This chain connects TRBV28 to TRBJ1-4; D possibly corresponds to TRBD1 (5 bases). CDR3 length equals 15 residues. The V and J ends lost 2 bases and 11 bases respectively, with 18 bases between them. Germline V lookup: CDR1 MDHEN, CDR2 SYDVKM. The CDR3 region has the DNA TGTGCCAGCAGTTTAAATTCCGGGGGTATCATTAAACTGTTTTTT. Translation: CASSLNSGGIIKLFF.

This chain connects TRBV4-1 to TRBJ2-5, with 11 bases fitting TRBD2. This CDR3 contains 15 residues. The J segment lost 5 bases and the V segment lost 0 bases, leaving 2 bases of the junction unmatched. From germline, CDR1 is MGHRA and CDR2 YSYEKL. The DNA of the CDR3 is TGCGCCAGCAGCCAAGAAGCTAGCGGGAGGGAGACCCAGTACTTC. This gives the protein CASSQEASGRETQYF.

A few counts support this clone. The chain recombines TRBV2 with TRBJ1-1; D not resolved. The CDR3 has 12 amino acids. CDR1 is SNHLY and CDR2 is FYNNEI in the germline V gene. Trimming shortened V by 8 bases and J by 3 bases, and 10 bases separated the two germline ends. CDR3 residues: CASGRFDTEAFF. CDR3 DNA sequence: TGTGCCAGCGGACGGTTTGACACTGAAGCTTTCTTT.

A note on this clone: This same CDR3 is encoded by further DNA sequences in the sample. V gene TRBV5-1 combines with J gene TRBJ2-5; D is possibly TRBD1 (6 bases). Germline V gene sequence: CDR1 SGHRS, CDR2 YFSETQ. The CDR3 consists of 13 residues. The germline V and J ends were trimmed by 1 base and 4 bases, with 8 bases remaining between them. CDR3 bases: TGCGCCAGCAGCTTGACAGGGCGAGAGACCCAGTACTTC. Translation gives CASSLTGRETQYF.

Remarks on this clone: In the same sample, other DNA sequences code for this CDR3. This rearrangement joins TRBV4-1 to TRBJ1-5; 10 bases are shared with TRBD1. Germline loops: CDR1 MGHRA, CDR2 YSYEKL. The CDR3 is made up of 16 amino acids. The J segment lost 2 bases and the V segment lost 3 bases, leaving 4 bases of the junction unmatched. This CDR3 is CASSQGTGVGNQPQHF. Written as DNA, the CDR3 is TGCGCCAGCAGCCAGGGGACAGGGGTGGGCAATCAGCCCCAGCATTTT.

This clone was picked up many times. The V gene is TRBV5-4, the J gene TRBJ2-7; the match to TRBD2 covers 8 bases. The CDR3 spans 13 residues. V gave up 0 bases and J gave up 5 bases; unmatched junction bases: 1. Germline CDR1 and CDR2: SGHNT and YYREEE (reference sequence). This CDR3 is CASSLAGGNEQYF. Here the CDR3 DNA reads TGTGCCAGCAGCTTGGCGGGAGGGAACGAGCAGTACTTC.

J is TRBJ2-3 and V is TRBV7-9; 8 bases align to TRBD2. CDR3 size: 14 residues. Germline V lookup: CDR1 SEHNR, CDR2 FQNEAQ (reference sequence). The junction had 1 base not matched to a gene; V was cut back by 1 base and J by 4 bases. The CDR3 protein is CASSLGGLADTQYF. CDR3 in DNA: TGTGCCAGCAGCTTAGGGGGACTAGCAGATACGCAGTATTTT.

The genes are TRBV5-1 and TRBJ1-5; the match to TRBD1 covers 9 bases. CDR3 length: 17 residues. J lost 3 bases, V lost 3 bases, and 10 bases had no gene match. Germline CDR1 is SGHRS and CDR2 is YFSETQ. The DNA for the CDR3 is TGCGCCAGCAGCTCCGGTACCGGACAGGGGCACAATCAGCCCCAGCATTTT. Protein product: CASSSGTGQGHNQPQHF.

V gene TRBV30 combines with J gene TRBJ1-5; 7 nucleotides line up with TRBD1. Per the germline V gene, CDR1 is GTSNPN and CDR2 is SVGIG (reference sequence). CDR3 length equals 15 residues. V shed 4 bases, J shed 3 bases, and the junction held 9 bases outside the gene matches. The DNA for the CDR3 is TGTGCCTGGACCCCTGGACAGGCCGACAATCAGCCCCAGCATTTT. Translating gives CAWTPGQADNQPQHF.

This clone has ten or more counts. V and J are TRBV7-2 and TRBJ1-2, with D possibly being TRBD1 (5 bases). V gave up 7 bases and J gave up 4 bases, with 16 bases separating them. Germline V gene lookup returns CDR1 SGHTA and CDR2 FQGNSA. The CDR3 contains 14 residues. CDR3 loop: CASNSVGGTYGYTF. CDR3 bases: TGTGCCAGCAATTCCGTGGGGGGTACCTATGGCTACACCTTC.

The rearrangement links TRBV7-2 to TRBJ2-7, with 9 bases identical to TRBD1. The CDR3 is 15 residues long. Losses at the gene ends were 2 bases for V and 4 bases for J; bases not matched to a gene: 6. Germline V lookup: CDR1 SGHTA, CDR2 FQGNSA. The CDR3 sequence: CASSLSGQGAYEQYF. CDR3 DNA sequence: TGTGCCAGCAGCTTATCGGGACAGGGCGCGTACGAGCAGTACTTC.

This clone has only a few counts. J is TRBJ2-7 and V is TRBV6-1, with D hard to call. Trimming took 3 bases from V and 13 from J, leaving 16 bases between them. Germline assignment: CDR1 MNHNS and CDR2 SASEGT. The CDR3 consists of 12 residues. DNA of the CDR3: TGTGCCAGCAGTGAGCGACGGACGGACCTATACTTC. As protein: CASSERRTDLYF.

The V call is TRBV28, the J call TRBJ1-5; no clear D. V was shortened by 5 bases and J by 7 bases, with 21 bases between the two germline ends. Germline CDR1 is MDHEN and CDR2 is SYDVKM. The CDR3 consists of 16 residues. The CDR3 region has the DNA TGTGCCAGCAGTGATATGGGTCTCTGGGTGCGGCAGCCCCAGCATTTT. It translates to CASSDMGLWVRQPQHF.

The genes are TRBV7-6 and TRBJ2-1; 11 bases agree with TRBD2. Germline CDR1 reads SGHVS; CDR2 reads FNYEAQ. With V trimmed by 5 bases and J by 0 bases, 18 bases remained unmatched. The CDR3 totals 21 residues. The DNA of the CDR3 is TGTGCCAGCAGCACCCCGGGACAGCCCACGACTAGCGGGACCTCCTACAATGAGCAGTTCTTC. Protein sequence: CASSTPGQPTTSGTSYNEQFF.

The table lists this clone with a count of one. The chain is built from TRBV5-1 and TRBJ1-1; 8 bases align to TRBD1. The J segment lost 4 bases and the V segment lost 5 bases, leaving 4 bases of the junction unmatched. Germline CDR1 reads SGHRS; CDR2 reads YFSETQ. This CDR3 region has 13 residues. The DNA of the CDR3 is TGCGCCAGCAGAAGACAGGGGATCACTGAAGCTTTCTTT. Its protein product is CASRRQGITEAFF. Full variable domain (outside the CDR3, taken from reference TRBV5-1 and TRBJ1-1): KAGVTQTPRYLIKTRGQQVTLSCSPISGHRSVSWYQQTPGQGLQFLFEYFSETQRNKGNFPGRFSGRQFSNSRSEMNVSTLELGDSALYLCASRRQGITEAFFGQGTRLTVV.

The CDR3 bases are TGTGCCAGCAGCCCCCGGGGGGGACTAGCGGGATACTACGAGCAGTACTTC. It encodes CASSPRGGLAGYYEQYF. The V and J genes are TRBV5-4 and TRBJ2-7, with 13 bases that match TRBD2. The CDR3 is 17 amino acids. CDR1 and CDR2 (germline): SGHNT, YYREEE (reference sequence). V lost 4 bases, J lost 3 bases, and 10 bases stayed unmatched. The entire variable domain, with the rest obtained from reference TRBV5-4 and TRBJ2-7, is as follows: ETGVTQSPTHLIKTRGQQVTLRCSSQSGHNTVSWYQQALGQGPQFIFQYYREEENGRGNFPPRFSGLQFPNYSSELNVNALELDDSALYLCASSPRGGLAGYYEQYFGPGTRLTVT.

Notes on this clone: Different DNA sequences within this sample yield the same CDR3. The J gene is TRBJ1-1, the V gene TRBV5-1; D not resolved. Looked up from germline, CDR1 is SGHRS and CDR2 is YFSETQ. Trimming removed 0 bases from V and 8 bases from J, with 8 bases in between. The CDR3 length is 12 residues. The CDR3 nucleotides are TGCGCCAGCAGCTTGGAGGGCCCGGAAGCTTTCTTT. This codes for CASSLEGPEAFF.